Below are 8 T cell receptor beta chains sequenced from a single sample in a study of post-analysis software for immune sequencing data. Points from the study as a whole: TRBV5-6, TRBV5-1 and TRBV20-1 belonged to a set of about 5 TRBV segments that were more frequent in patients than controls.

Each TCR beta cDNA library carried unique molecular identifiers. TCRdb recomputed calls from the PCR reads with MiXCR, one row per CDR3 protein. The table has about 460,000 distinct CDR3 sequences, approximately 46% seen once. Their target antigens are unknown. Sequencing was done on a sample of blood. These receptors came from a girl under 18 with multiple sclerosis.

This clonotype appeared once. CDR3 coding DNA: TGTGCCAGCACAAACAGGGGGCTCAGCACAGATACGCAGTATTTT. Protein sequence: CASTNRGLSTDTQYF. The V gene is TRBV18, the J gene TRBJ2-3, with TRBD1 identical over 9 bases. The CDR3 length is 15 residues. CDR1 is KGHSH, CDR2 LQKENI, per germline. The junction had 6 bases not matched to a gene; V was cut back by 8 bases and J by 0 bases.

The chain carries TRBV7-9 and TRBJ2-5; 7 bases are a match to TRBD2. CDR3 size: 14 residues. CDR1 and CDR2 (germline): SEHNR, FQNEAQ (reference sequence). J lost 11 bases, V lost 5 bases, and 14 bases had no gene match. In nucleotides, the CDR3 is TGTGCCAGCAGCCGTACAGGAACCCGGGGGGAGCAGTACTTC. Protein: CASSRTGTRGEQYF.

The table lists this clonotype with a count of one. This rearrangement joins TRBV9 to TRBJ2-1; tentatively, D is TRBD1 or TRBD2 (5 bases each). Looked up from germline, CDR1 is SGDLS and CDR2 is YYNGEE. The CDR3 consists of 15 residues. The V and J ends lost 3 bases and 3 bases respectively, with 13 bases between them. CDR3 DNA: TGTGCCAGCAGCGCTACCGGGACCTACTACAATGAGCAGTTCTTC. Protein: CASSATGTYYNEQFF.

This clonotype was observed a few times. The rearrangement uses TRBV20-1 and TRBJ2-5; the D is unclear. The J call may be incorrect, as the DNA end agrees better with TRBJ2-7. CDR1 and CDR2 from the germline V gene are DFQATT and SNEGSKA (reference sequence). This CDR3 has 12 amino acids. CDR3: CSASVQSYEQYF. As DNA, the CDR3 is TGCAGTGCTAGTGTACAGTCCTACGAGCAGTACTTC.

The CDR3, as DNA: TGTGCCAGCAGTCGCAGGGTTACAGATACGCAGTATTTT. Its protein is CASSRRVTDTQYF. The chain recombines TRBV6-5 with TRBJ2-3; D perhaps matches TRBD1 (5 bases). The germline V and J ends were trimmed by 5 bases and 3 bases, with 9 bases remaining between them. Germline V gene lookup returns CDR1 MNHEY and CDR2 SVGAGI. The CDR3 loop spans 13 amino acids.

The chain is built from TRBV18 and TRBJ2-7, with D possibly TRBD2 on 5 matching bases. The CDR3 consists of 14 residues. In germline, CDR1 is KGHSH, CDR2 LQKENI. V gave up 3 bases and J gave up 0 bases, with 9 bases separating them. CDR3 protein: CASSPDGGSYEQYF. Here the CDR3 DNA reads TGTGCCAGCTCACCGGACGGAGGCTCCTACGAGCAGTACTTC.

This clonotype was observed a few times. The V call is TRBV5-1, the J call TRBJ2-3; 10 bases agree with TRBD1. Trimming removed 4 bases from V and 1 base from J; junction bases left unmatched: 9. Germline CDR1 is SGHRS and CDR2 is YFSETQ. The length of the CDR3 is 17 residues. The CDR3 is CASSQARTGGRTDTQYF. DNA of the CDR3: TGCGCCAGCAGCCAAGCACGGACAGGGGGTCGCACAGATACGCAGTATTTT.

This clonotype was recorded a few times. J is TRBJ2-4 and V is TRBV29-1, with TRBD2 identical over 13 bases. V was pared by 6 bases and J by 13 bases, with 12 bases of the junction left unmatched. CDR1 is SQVTM, CDR2 ANQGSEA, per germline. This CDR3 contains 14 residues. The CDR3 DNA reads as TGCAGCGTCGGTGGGACTAGCGGGGTGGTTGAGCAGTACTTC. It codes for CSVGGTSGVVEQYF.